The entry that follows covers one T cell receptor (beta chain) sequence. It has no known antigen specificity. No quality values exist for individual bases; no much larger clone is one base distant. These data belong to a study of blood T cell repertoires in COVID-19 (dated by TCRdb to about 2020). Some background on the complete study: Samples from collaborators originated in the United States, Italy and Spain and spanned both the acute and convalescent phases of COVID-19. The prospective study material was composed of cDNA or gDNA derived from T cells, B-cell-depleted T cells, or PBMCs. Subjects who had been exposed to COVID-19, were actively infected with it, or had recovered from it provided the deeply sampled blood TCRbeta repertoires that made up the dataset. The repertoires were released in a freely available public database intended as a resource for research on the immune response to SARS-CoV-2. The samples were drawn from two sources: the first 160 participants of the ongoing ImmuneRACE study, and 1,000 to 1,500 subjects contributed by 6 global collaborators. The sample metadata nearly always contained a de-identified subject ID, COVID-19 status, age in years and sex. Where available, HLA class I and class II types were taken from metadata supplied by the sample provider and were not determined by assay-based typing. Study-level results and caveats: The amount of clinical and demographic metadata varied by source and participant and was provided uncurated.

The V and J ends are trimmed by 6 bases and 3 bases, leaving 9 bases between them. Per the germline V gene, MNHEY is the CDR1 and SVGAGI is the CDR2. Counted from cysteine to phenylalanine, this CDR3 has 13 amino acids. The read is trimmed to its CDR3 DNA, 39 bases read in frame from base 1. The collaborating institutions used their own protocols to collect whole blood in K2EDTA tubes. For TCRbeta analysis, collaborators shipped samples in one of three forms: frozen whole blood, isolated PBMCs, or DNA extracted from either of those sample types. TCRbeta CDR3 regions were amplified from genomic DNA by means of the immunoSEQ Assay, a bias-controlled multiplex PCR. The published analysis was carried out like this. Within the assay, amplification of reference gene primers was used to estimate how many nucleated cells each sample contained. Sequence reads were collapsed and filtered to measure the absolute abundance of every unique TCRbeta CDR3 rearrangement. For each sample, productive Simpson clonality was calculated by taking the square root of Simpson's diversity index across productive rearrangements. This is the immuneACCESS table as TCRdb keeps it, with only in-frame sequences that have V and J called. A part of the clones is gone; compared with another copy, unresolved V genes explain less than half, and the rest is unexplained. V and J calls and clone size are as listed in that table; D and trimming were resolved from the DNA. The sample records fewer than 250,000 clones, about 83% of which are singletons. Jointly, the top ten make up approximately 5.7% of the sample.

What was sequenced was peripheral blood. The TCR comes from a human donor in a cohort sampled during active COVID-19. The V and J genes are TRBV6-5 and TRBJ1-5, with no confidently assigned D gene. The CDR3 protein: CASRVGLNQPQHF. In nucleotide form, the sequence is TGTGCCAGCAGAGTGGGCCTCAATCAGCCCCAGCATTTT.